This T cell receptor beta chain was sequenced during a study of long-term antiretroviral therapy in people with HIV. They ran version v3.0 of the immunoSEQ assay at survey level. The data were produced by immunoSEQ multiplex PCR, yet TCRdb's version contains in-frame clones alone and is incomplete. The top ten hold around 4.8% of the sample, which has under 25,000 clones, more than 75% seen once. The ends were cut back, 7 bases at V and 4 bases at J, with 15 bases in the middle. CDR3 length equals 13 residues. Looked up from germline, CDR1 is GTSNPN and CDR2 is SVGIG (reference sequence). Material: unsorted PBMCs, obtained 0.5 years after starting antiretroviral therapy. This receptor was taken from a woman aged 40 to 50 with HIV. The chain is built from TRBV30 and TRBJ2-3; D may be TRBD2 (6 bases). DNA for the CDR3: TGTGCCTTTGGGACGACGGGGGCAGATACGCAGTATTTT. Translating gives CAFGTTGADTQYF.